The 22 T cell receptor beta chains reported below all come from one sample, sequenced in a study of blood T cell repertoires in COVID-19. Clones were sequenced by immunoSEQ multiplex PCR, and TCRdb holds only the in-frame ones, with some missing. The sample includes fewer than 350,000 clones, roughly 93% of them seen just once. Sequencing input: PBMCs or T cells enriched from blood (not recorded which). The receptors here all came from a woman aged 40 to 55 with acute COVID-19.

This chain uses TRBV9 with TRBJ1-2; 9 nucleotides agree with TRBD1. This CDR3 is built from 14 residues. V shed 3 bases, J shed 8 bases, and the junction held 8 bases outside the gene matches. Germline V gene sequence: CDR1 SGDLS, CDR2 YYNGEE. Here the CDR3 DNA reads TGTGCCAGCAGCGCGGGGGACAGGGCTTACGGCTACACCTTC. It yields the protein CASSAGDRAYGYTF.

This chain uses TRBV9 with TRBJ2-2, with 7 positions matching TRBD1. CDR1 and CDR2 (germline): SGDLS, YYNGEE. This CDR3 spans 16 amino acids. Unmatched junction bases numbered 7, after V lost 3 bases and J lost 2 bases. The CDR3 DNA sequence: TGTGCCAGCAGCGCCCGACACAGGGGTAACACCGGGGAGCTGTTTTTT. The encoded protein is CASSARHRGNTGELFF. Full variable domain (missing parts from reference TRBV9 and TRBJ2-2): DSGVTQTPKHLITATGQRVTLRCSPRSGDLSVYWYQQSLDQGLQFLIQYYNGEERAKGNILERFSAQQFPDLHSELNLSSLELGDSALYFCASSARHRGNTGELFFGEGSRLTVL.

This rearrangement joins TRBV28 to TRBJ1-1; the match to TRBD1 covers 9 bases. The junction had 6 bases not matched to a gene; V was cut back by 6 bases and J by 10 bases. The CDR3 is made up of 12 amino acids. Germline CDR1 is MDHEN and CDR2 is SYDVKM. CDR3 bases: TGTGCCAGCAGCCTGGGACAGGGAGCAGCTTTCTTT. This translates into CASSLGQGAAFF.

Here the CDR3 reads CASSDSLAHPGELFF. CDR3 sequence (DNA): TGTGCCAGCAGTGACAGTCTAGCTCACCCCGGGGAGCTGTTTTTT. The chain combines TRBV2 with TRBJ2-2; TRBD2 is a possible D gene (5 bases). There are 15 residues in the CDR3. Germline CDR1 is SNHLY and CDR2 is FYNNEI. The ends were cut back, 3 bases at V and 6 bases at J, with 14 bases in the middle.

The CDR3 sequence is CATSDLGGGRDTQYF. The CDR3 DNA reads as TGTGCCACCAGTGATTTGGGCGGGGGCCGTGATACGCAGTATTTT. The rearrangement links TRBV24-1 to TRBJ2-3, with a tentative D call TRBD2 (7 bases). CDR3 size: 15 residues. Trimming left V 0 bases short and J 6 bases short, with 12 bases between. The germline V gene encodes CDR1 KGHDR and CDR2 SFDVKD.

The CDR3 DNA sequence: TGTGCCAGCAGTTACTCGTATCAGGGGAACACTGAAGCTTTCTTT. Translation: CASSYSYQGNTEAFF. The V gene is TRBV6-2 or TRBV6-3, the J gene TRBJ1-1; possible D gene TRBD1, 5 bases. Per the germline V gene, CDR1 is MNHEY and CDR2 is SVGEGT. Trimming stripped 0 bases from V and 1 base from J, with 9 bases between. CDR3 length: 15 residues.

J is TRBJ1-1 and V is TRBV5-1; 11 bases are a match to TRBD1. The germline V gene encodes CDR1 SGHRS and CDR2 YFSETQ. The CDR3 spans 14 residues. J was trimmed by 4 bases and V by 4 bases; bases with no gene match: 3. The CDR3 here is CASSSGTGGTEAFF. The CDR3 region has the DNA TGCGCCAGCAGCAGCGGGACAGGGGGCACTGAAGCTTTCTTT.

The chain recombines TRBV5-1 with TRBJ2-1; 9 nucleotides line up with TRBD2. The CDR3 is 14 amino acids. Germline assignment: CDR1 SGHRS and CDR2 YFSETQ. Trimming cost V 1 base and J 9 bases; bases outside gene matches: 5. This chain's CDR3 is CASSLTSGWGEQFF. In nucleotides, the CDR3 is TGCGCCAGCAGCTTGACTAGCGGGTGGGGTGAGCAGTTCTTC.

This chain uses TRBV27 with TRBJ1-4, with D tentatively TRBD1 (5 bases). Trimming cost V 5 bases and J 8 bases, with 12 bases left between them. Germline V gene data show CDR1 as MNHEY and CDR2 as SMNVEV (reference sequence). This CDR3 comprises 13 residues. This CDR3 reads CASSIQGREKLFF. The CDR3 DNA is TGTGCCAGCAGTATTCAGGGCCGGGAAAAACTGTTTTTT.

The chain uses TRBV28 and TRBJ2-7; 11 nucleotides match TRBD1. The junction had 5 bases not matched to a gene; V was cut back by 2 bases and J by 2 bases. Germline V gives CDR1 MDHEN, CDR2 SYDVKM. The CDR3 is 16 amino acids. The CDR3 is CASSLRGQGVAYEQYF. As DNA, the CDR3 is TGTGCCAGCAGTTTACGGGGACAGGGGGTCGCCTACGAGCAGTACTTC.

V and J are TRBV10-3 and TRBJ2-3; 7 bases align to TRBD2. Germline values: CDR1 ENHRY, CDR2 SYGVKD. The CDR3 is 16 amino acids. With V trimmed by 2 bases and J by 3 bases, 8 bases remained unmatched. CDR3 protein: CAISETLAVLTDTQYF. DNA for the CDR3: TGTGCCATCAGTGAGACCCTAGCGGTGTTAACAGATACGCAGTATTTT.

V is TRBV7-9 and J is TRBJ1-2, with TRBD1 matching 7 bases. Germline values: CDR1 SEHNR, CDR2 FQNEAQ (reference sequence). After removal of 4 bases from V and 6 bases from J, the junction contained 5 bases not matched to a gene. The CDR3 runs 13 residues. The CDR3 is CASSSTTGNGYTF. CDR3 in DNA: TGTGCCAGCAGCTCCACGACAGGGAATGGCTACACCTTC.

V is TRBV24-1 and J is TRBJ2-1; 10 bases fit TRBD2. Germline V gene data show CDR1 as KGHDR and CDR2 as SFDVKD. CDR3 length equals 15 residues. V gave up 3 bases and J gave up 6 bases; unmatched junction bases: 4. CDR3 residues: CATSDQGLALNEQFF. CDR3 in DNA: TGTGCCACCAGTGATCAGGGACTAGCGCTCAATGAGCAGTTCTTC.

This sequence joins TRBV28 and TRBJ2-6, with 9 bases lining up with TRBD1. The J segment lost 5 bases and the V segment lost 6 bases, leaving 5 bases of the junction unmatched. From germline, CDR1 is MDHEN and CDR2 SYDVKM. There are 15 residues in the CDR3. Written as DNA, the CDR3 is TGTGCCAGCAGCACGACAGGGGGTAGGGCCAACGTCCTGACTTTC. Protein sequence: CASSTTGGRANVLTF.

This clone was seen a single time. This rearrangement joins TRBV11-3 to TRBJ2-1, with D perhaps matching TRBD2 (5 bases). The CDR3 extends over 13 amino acids. Germline CDR1 reads SGHNT; CDR2 reads YENEEA. The V and J ends lost 8 bases and 11 bases respectively, with 19 bases between them. The CDR3 DNA follows: TGTGCCAGCGCCGTAAACGCAAGGACTCAGCAGTTCTTC. Its protein product is CASAVNARTQQFF.

This clone was seen only once. In the same sample, other DNA sequences code for this CDR3. J is TRBJ2-3 and V is TRBV7-2, with TRBD2 as a possible D gene (5 bases). V dropped 1 base and J dropped 3 bases, with 8 bases sitting between them. This CDR3 has 14 amino acids. Germline CDR1 and CDR2: SGHTA and FQGNSA. In DNA, the CDR3 is TGTGCCAGCAGCTTAGTCGGGATAACAGATACGCAGTATTTT. It encodes CASSLVGITDTQYF.

The table lists this clone with a few counts. The CDR3 loop is CATSRTGTTGNTIYF. The CDR3, as DNA: TGTGCCACCAGCAGAACCGGGACAACTGGAAACACCATATATTTT. The chain employs TRBV15 and TRBJ1-3, with D tentatively TRBD1 (6 bases). Trimming removed 2 bases from V and 2 bases from J, with 10 bases in between. Germline-derived CDR1 and CDR2 are LNHNV and YYDKDF (reference sequence). The CDR3 spans 15 residues.

This clone has a single count. The chain combines TRBV9 with TRBJ2-1; TRBD2 might be the D (7 bases). V lost 0 bases to trimming and J lost 2 bases, with 9 bases between them. The CDR3 consists of 15 residues. The germline V gene has CDR1 SGDLS and CDR2 YYNGEE. The CDR3: CASSVVGGPYNEQFF. The CDR3, as DNA: TGTGCCAGCAGCGTAGTGGGGGGGCCCTACAATGAGCAGTTCTTC. The variable domain in full, completed from reference TRBV9 and TRBJ2-1, reads DSGVTQTPKHLITATGQRVTLRCSPRSGDLSVYWYQQSLDQGLQFLIQYYNGEERAKGNILERFSAQQFPDLHSELNLSSLELGDSALYFCASSVVGGPYNEQFFGPGTRLTVL.

The chain joins TRBV28 to TRBJ1-1, with TRBD1 as a possible D gene (6 bases). Between the trimmed V and J ends, which lost 5 bases and 4 bases, there was a span of 14 bases. Germline V gene sequence: CDR1 MDHEN, CDR2 SYDVKM. The CDR3 is 14 residues long. The CDR3 sequence: CASSKPGVGTEAFF. The DNA for the CDR3 is TGTGCCAGCAGTAAACCAGGGGTAGGCACTGAAGCTTTCTTT.

The CDR3 DNA reads TGTGCCAGCAGACTATCGGGGGAAAATCAGCCCCAGCATTTT. It specifies CASRLSGENQPQHF. The rearrangement uses TRBV27 and TRBJ1-5, with a tentative D call TRBD1 (5 bases). The CDR3 is made up of 14 amino acids. Trimming removed 6 bases from V and 4 bases from J, with 13 bases in between. Germline V gene lookup returns CDR1 MNHEY and CDR2 SMNVEV (reference sequence).

The CDR3 nucleotides read TGTGCCACGGGACAGGGGGCGGAAAAACTGTTTTTT. Translated: CATGQGAEKLFF. The chain combines TRBV10-3 with TRBJ1-4; 12 bases match TRBD1. Germline lookup yields CDR1 ENHRY and CDR2 SYGVKD. The CDR3 covers 12 residues. Losses at the gene ends were 10 bases for V and 8 bases for J; bases not matched to a gene: 2.

Points on this clone: Different DNA sequences within this sample yield the same CDR3. This chain joins TRBV6-5 and TRBJ1-6; D is perhaps TRBD1 (6 bases). The CDR3 has 13 amino acids. Germline loops: CDR1 MNHEY, CDR2 SVGAGI. Trimming shortened V by 5 bases and J by 7 bases, and 9 bases separated the two germline ends. The CDR3 bases are TGTGCCAGCAGTCGGACAGTCAATTCACCCCTCCACTTT. Protein sequence: CASSRTVNSPLHF.